This TCR beta chain was identified in a study of blood T cell repertoires in COVID-19. Whole-study context: Acute-phase and convalescent COVID-19 samples originated in the United States, Italy and Spain. Sources were T cells, B-cell-depleted T cells, or PBMCs; the material itself was cDNA or gDNA.

Study processing details: The assay estimated nucleated cells by amplifying reference gene primers. Assay: immunoSEQ multiplex PCR; the TCRdb copy retains only in-frame clones and omits some. V and J calls and clone size follow that table, whereas D and trimming were derived from the DNA. Among 110,000 or so clones listed, around 80% were seen once. CDR3 length: 13 residues. Germline lookup yields CDR1 SGHTA and CDR2 FQGNSA. Trimming at V came to 4 bases and at J to 10 bases, leaving 7 bases not matched to a gene. This TCR came from a man in his 70s with acute or convalescent COVID-19. Input material: peripheral blood. The V gene is TRBV7-2, the J gene TRBJ2-1, with TRBD1 identical over 7 bases. The CDR3 DNA sequence: TGTGCCAGCAGCTCCAACAGGGGCCCCGAGCAGTTCTTC. It encodes CASSSNRGPEQFF. Supplemented by reference TRBV7-2 and TRBJ2-1, the full variable domain reads GAGVSQSPSNKVTEKGKDVELRCDPISGHTALYWYRQSLGQGLEFLIYFQGNSAPDKSGLPSDRFSAERTGGSVSTLTIQRTQQEDSAVYLCASSSNRGPEQFFGPGTRLTVL.